The 25 T cell receptor beta chains presented below share a single source sample, sequenced in a study of CD8 T cells in ankylosing spondylitis. TCRdb recomputed calls from the 5' RACE reads with MiXCR, one row per CDR3 protein. The sample consists of 200,000 or so distinct CDR3 sequences, 18% of them appearing once. Sequenced: blood, either unsorted or a sorted T cell fraction (not recorded which). Receptors were obtained from a male donor between 10 and 30 years old with ankylosing spondylitis or in good health (not recorded which).

This clonotype appeared many times. The rearrangement uses TRBV27 and TRBJ2-2; no clear D. Per the germline V gene, CDR1 is MNHEY and CDR2 is SMNVEV (reference sequence). The CDR3 is made up of 11 amino acids. The ends were cut back, 3 bases at V and 8 bases at J, with 4 bases in the middle. The CDR3 here is CASSFRGELFF. Written as DNA, the CDR3 is TGTGCCAGCAGTTTCAGGGGGGAGCTGTTTTTT.

The CDR3 spells CASSFPGALAGPQETQYF. The CDR3 DNA reads TGTGCCAGCAGCTTCCCAGGGGCACTAGCGGGCCCCCAAGAGACCCAGTACTTC. V is TRBV5-5 and J is TRBJ2-5, with TRBD2 matching 9 bases. CDR3 length: 18 amino acids. The J segment lost 1 base and the V segment lost 2 bases, leaving 12 bases of the junction unmatched. CDR1 and CDR2 (germline): SGHKS, YYEKEE (reference sequence).

At least ten counts were recorded for this clonotype. The chain links TRBV20-1 to TRBJ2-2; unclear D gene. The CDR3 is made up of 14 amino acids. CDR1 and CDR2 from the germline V gene are DFQATT and SNEGSKA (reference sequence). V was pared by 1 base and J by 0 bases, with 6 bases between. In DNA form, the CDR3 reads TGCAGTGCTAGAGTGTTAGCGAACACCGGGGAGCTGTTTTTT. Amino acid sequence: CSARVLANTGELFF.

The sample holds many counts of this clonotype. The chain is built from TRBV12-3 or TRBV12-4 and TRBJ2-2; D gene uncertain. V was clipped by 6 bases and J by 2 bases, with 28 bases between them. The CDR3 has 20 residues. The CDR3 sequence is CASSLRNDPRATNNTGELFF. In DNA form, the CDR3 reads TGTGCCAGCAGCCTGAGGAACGACCCCCGGGCTACCAATAACACCGGGGAGCTGTTTTTT.

This clonotype was found many times. The CDR3: CSATPQGLGRRQPQHF. CDR3 DNA: TGCAGTGCTACACCGCAGGGGTTGGGGAGGCGTCAGCCCCAGCATTTT. The chain is built from TRBV20-1 and TRBJ1-5; perhaps TRBD1 as D (6 bases). CDR1 and CDR2 (germline): DFQATT, SNEGSKA (reference sequence). Trimming removed 4 bases at V and 6 bases at J, with 22 bases between. CDR3 length: 16 amino acids.

The chain employs TRBV29-1 and TRBJ2-7; 9 bases align to TRBD1. Looked up from germline, CDR1 is SQVTM and CDR2 is ANQGSEA. With 5 bases clipped from V and 3 bases from J, the junction kept 5 bases outside the gene matches. The CDR3 spans 13 residues. CDR3 residues: CSVQGQGGYEQYF. The CDR3 bases are TGCAGCGTTCAGGGACAGGGCGGCTACGAGCAGTACTTC.

This clonotype has at least ten counts. The chain employs TRBV9 and TRBJ2-1; TRBD2 matches at 7 bases. Trimming at V came to 0 bases and at J to 10 bases, leaving 7 bases not matched to a gene. Germline CDR1 reads SGDLS; CDR2 reads YYNGEE. The CDR3 length is 14 residues. CDR3 in amino acids: CASSVAGLEGEQFF. The CDR3 DNA is TGTGCCAGCAGCGTAGCTGGACTAGAAGGAGAGCAGTTCTTC.

This sequence joins TRBV7-8 and TRBJ2-7, with 7 bases that match TRBD1. The germline CDR1 and CDR2 sequences are SGHVS and FQNEAQ. CDR3 length: 14 amino acids. The V and J ends lost 1 base and 3 bases, in that order; junction bases with no gene match: 3. In DNA, the CDR3 is TGTGCCAGCAGCTTAGGACACAGGGGCTACGAGCAGTACTTC. Translating it yields CASSLGHRGYEQYF.

This clonotype was recorded many times. V is TRBV9 and J is TRBJ2-2, with D uncertain. Germline loops: CDR1 SGDLS, CDR2 YYNGEE. The germline V and J ends were trimmed by 7 bases and 7 bases, with 11 bases remaining between them. The CDR3 loop spans 12 amino acids. CDR3 DNA: TGTGCCAGCGGACCCTCTTTCGGGGAGCTGTTTTTT. Protein: CASGPSFGELFF.

This clonotype was counted at least ten times. The genes are TRBV7-2 and TRBJ1-4, with unresolved D. Germline values: CDR1 SGHTA, CDR2 FQGNSA. This CDR3 is built from 14 residues. V lost 5 bases to trimming and J lost 0 bases, with 7 bases between them. The CDR3 sequence is CASSPSSTNEKLFF. In DNA form, the CDR3 reads TGTGCCAGCAGCCCCTCATCAACTAATGAAAAACTGTTTTTT.

Ten or more counts support this clonotype. V gene TRBV7-9 combines with J gene TRBJ1-1, with a tentative D call TRBD1 (5 bases). Germline V gene sequence: CDR1 SEHNR, CDR2 FQNEAQ (reference sequence). The length of the CDR3 is 13 residues. Trimming left V 5 bases short and J 4 bases short, with 11 bases between. The chain's CDR3 is CASSKIGGTEAFF. DNA of the CDR3: TGTGCCAGCAGCAAGATCGGGGGCACTGAAGCTTTCTTT.

The chain combines TRBV29-1 with TRBJ2-1, with D unclear. This CDR3 is built from 13 residues. The V end lost 3 bases, the J end lost 8 bases, and 14 bases lay between the germline ends. CDR1 is SQVTM, CDR2 ANQGSEA, per germline. Written as DNA, the CDR3 is TGCAGCGTTGACCCAATTTCGTGGGATGAGCAGTTCTTC. It encodes CSVDPISWDEQFF.

The chain uses TRBV7-6 and TRBJ2-1, with a possible D match to TRBD2 (6 bases). V was pared by 0 bases and J by 6 bases, with 21 bases between. CDR3 length: 18 residues. CDR1 and CDR2 (germline): SGHVS, FNYEAQ. CDR3 coding DNA: TGTGCCAGCAGCTTAGCCTCGGGAGCAGTCAAACTATTCAATGAGCAGTTCTTC. Encoded protein: CASSLASGAVKLFNEQFF.

This clonotype was counted ten times or more. The chain uses TRBV2 and TRBJ2-1; TRBD2 agrees at 11 bases. Germline V lookup: CDR1 SNHLY, CDR2 FYNNEI. Trimming cost V 4 bases and J 7 bases; bases outside gene matches: 9. The CDR3 runs 16 residues. CDR3 amino acids: CASSGFTSGSKNEQFF. The DNA for the CDR3 is TGTGCCAGCAGTGGATTTACTAGCGGGAGTAAGAATGAGCAGTTCTTC.

At least ten counts were recorded for this clonotype. The rearrangement joins TRBV12-3 or TRBV12-4 to TRBJ2-1; D gene ambiguous. V dropped 3 bases and J dropped 4 bases, with 7 bases sitting between them. There are 13 residues in the CDR3. The CDR3 loop reads CASSFSLYNEQFF. The CDR3, as DNA: TGTGCCAGCAGTTTCTCCCTGTACAATGAGCAGTTCTTC.

In its sample, this clonotype was seen many times. The chain carries TRBV5-1 and TRBJ2-1, with D tentatively TRBD2 (6 bases). The CDR3 is 18 residues long. V was trimmed by 0 bases and J by 6 bases, leaving 22 bases between them. The germline V gene encodes CDR1 SGHRS and CDR2 YFSETQ. The CDR3 is CASSLAMFGGERGNEQFF. In DNA, the CDR3 is TGCGCCAGCAGCTTGGCCATGTTTGGCGGGGAGAGGGGCAATGAGCAGTTCTTC.

This clonotype was found many times. This chain uses TRBV24-1 with TRBJ2-3; 7 bases map to TRBD1. V lost 3 bases to trimming and J lost 2 bases; unmatched junction nucleotides: 7. CDR1 KGHDR and CDR2 SFDVKD come from the germline V gene. This CDR3 comprises 16 residues. CDR3 residues: CATSDAPGTDTDTQYF. CDR3 nucleotide sequence: TGTGCCACCAGTGATGCTCCCGGGACAGACACAGATACGCAGTATTTT.

V gene TRBV5-1 combines with J gene TRBJ2-5, with 7 bases identical to TRBD1. This CDR3 contains 14 residues. J was trimmed by 1 base and V by 4 bases; bases with no gene match: 4. The germline V gene has CDR1 SGHRS and CDR2 YFSETQ. In nucleotides, the CDR3 is TGCGCCAGCAGCAAGGACAGGCCCCAAGAGACCCAGTACTTC. As protein: CASSKDRPQETQYF.

There are a few counts of this clonotype. This chain joins TRBV10-3 and TRBJ1-1, with 7 bases aligning to TRBD1. CDR3 length: 12 amino acids. V lost 6 bases and J lost 8; bases outside the gene matches: 6. The V gene's germline CDR1 is ENHRY and CDR2 SYGVKD. CDR3 residues: CAIRADREEAFF. For the CDR3, the DNA is TGTGCCATCAGGGCTGACAGGGAGGAAGCTTTCTTT.

Ten or more counts support this clonotype. The chain links TRBV3-1 to TRBJ1-2, with D perhaps TRBD1 (5 bases). V lost 3 bases and J lost 5, with 7 bases in between. This CDR3 is 12 amino acids long. Germline-derived CDR1 and CDR2 are LGHDT and YNNKEL (reference sequence). The CDR3 DNA sequence: TGTGCCAGCAGCCAGCGACAGTATGGCTACACCTTC. It yields the protein CASSQRQYGYTF.

The V and J genes are TRBV18 and TRBJ2-7, with D possibly matching TRBD1 (6 bases). Between the trimmed V and J ends, which lost 5 bases and 0 bases, there was a span of 14 bases. The CDR3 has 15 residues. CDR1 and CDR2 (germline): KGHSH, LQKENI. DNA for the CDR3: TGTGCCAGCTCAACTCAAACAGGGTTCTCCTACGAGCAGTACTTC. As protein: CASSTQTGFSYEQYF. The whole variable domain, filled in from reference TRBV18 and TRBJ2-7, reads NAGVMQNPRHLVRRRGQEARLRCSPMKGHSHVYWYRQLPEEGLKFMVYLQKENIIDESGMPKERFSAEFPKEGPSILRIQQVVRGDSAAYFCASSTQTGFSYEQYFGPGTRLTVT.

There are many counts of this clonotype. The chain carries TRBV12-3 or TRBV12-4 and TRBJ1-5, with D hard to call. The V gene lost 5 bases and the J gene lost 5 bases, with 7 bases spanning the gap. The CDR3 loop spans 12 amino acids. For the CDR3, the DNA is TGTGCCAGCAGTCTGAAATATCAGCCCCAGCATTTT. As protein: CASSLKYQPQHF.

This clonotype was observed many times. The chain recombines TRBV7-9 with TRBJ2-5; D is undetermined. V was pared by 7 bases and J by 1 base, with 16 bases between. The CDR3 has 15 amino acids. Germline loops: CDR1 SEHNR, CDR2 FQNEAQ (reference sequence). CDR3 sequence (DNA): TGTGCCAGCACCTCTTTCTTCGGAGTCCAAGAGACCCAGTACTTC. Translating it yields CASTSFFGVQETQYF.

This clonotype has more than one count but fewer than ten. The genes are TRBV7-2 and TRBJ2-7, with D possibly TRBD2 on 5 matching bases. Trimming shortened V by 6 bases and J by 7 bases, and 10 bases separated the two germline ends. This CDR3 region has 11 residues. CDR1 and CDR2 (germline): SGHTA, FQGNSA. CDR3 bases: TGTGCCAGCAGTGAGTGGGAGGAGCAGTACTTC. Residues: CASSEWEEQYF.

This clonotype was recorded many times. This chain uses TRBV29-1 with TRBJ2-2, with 12 bases lining up with TRBD2. Germline CDR1 is SQVTM and CDR2 is ANQGSEA. The CDR3 extends over 15 amino acids. With 7 bases clipped from V and 0 bases from J, the junction kept 3 bases outside the gene matches. CDR3 in DNA: TGCAGCGCTCGACTAGCGGGGGCGAACACCGGGGAGCTGTTTTTT. It translates to CSARLAGANTGELFF.